Described below is a single T cell receptor (beta chain) sequence and its context. Its cognate antigen is unknown. These data belong to a study of blood T cells in healthy people across ages. PCR was performed a second time for about 7 to 12 cycles using a sample-barcoded 5' primer and a J-beta primer mix. Every individual sample yielded 2.5 million or more paired-end reads (each containing CDR3). TCRdb itself ran the 5' RACE reads through MiXCR, one entry per CDR3 protein. The repertoire holds around 1.5 million distinct CDR3 sequences, with approximately 59% as singletons. Looked up from germline, CDR1 is LNHNV and CDR2 is YYDKDF (reference sequence). With 0 bases clipped from V and 8 bases from J, the junction kept 8 bases outside the gene matches. The CDR3 length is 15 residues. Study conclusions and caveats: Estimated diversity across one million T cells was deemed an underestimate.

The source is a man younger than 35 in good health. The chain employs TRBV15 and TRBJ1-2, with 8 positions matching TRBD1. Sequencing was done on a sample of blood. This chain's CDR3 is CATSRDTTGAGGYTF. The CDR3 DNA sequence: TGTGCCACCAGCAGAGACACGACAGGGGCGGGAGGCTACACCTTC.